This TCR beta chain was sequenced for a study of PD-1 blockade in mismatch repair-deficient tumors. This table comes from immunoSEQ multiplex PCR, and its TCRdb copy is limited to in-frame clones, with some not included. This sample has 80,000 to 100,000 clones, with 65% to 85% found just once. V lost 6 bases and J lost 7, with 15 bases in between. The germline V gene has CDR1 KGHSH and CDR2 LQKENI. This CDR3 comprises 13 residues. This receptor was identified in an adult with mismatch repair-deficient cancer. This chain joins TRBV18 and TRBJ1-2; D not certain. Here the sequenced sample was peripheral blood, taken 12 weeks after starting pembrolizumab. DNA of the CDR3: TGTGCCAGCTCTCCCGAGCCACGGGGTGGCTACACCTTC. It is translated as CASSPEPRGGYTF.